The entry below gives a single TCR beta chain sequence along with its context. The antigen remains unidentified. The source of the sample is a study of CD8 T cells in ankylosing spondylitis. TCRdb called the 5' RACE reads again in MiXCR, with one record for every CDR3 protein. Among some 100,000 distinct CDR3 sequences listed, roughly 8.8% were seen once. The length of the CDR3 is 15 residues. Trimming cost V 3 bases and J 2 bases; bases outside gene matches: 2. CDR1 and CDR2 from the germline V gene are LGHDT and YNNKEL (reference sequence). Study results and caveats: Made up of eight highly homologous variants, a TCR beta motif appeared characteristic of ankylosing spondylitis blood. Relatively scarce in peripheral blood, disease-linked clones were CD8+. As reported, disease-linked clones showed significant enrichment in matched ankylosing spondylitis synovial fluid. Some motif variants were previously reported in reactive arthritis synovial fluid and blood.

This TCR was sampled from a male donor with ankylosing spondylitis. The material sequenced was blood, either unsorted or a sorted T cell fraction (not recorded which). The rearrangement joins TRBV3-1 to TRBJ2-2, with 8 bases lining up with TRBD2. CDR3 DNA sequence: TGTGCCAGCAGCCAGGGACTAGTAAACACCGGGGAGCTGTTTTTT. Amino acid sequence: CASSQGLVNTGELFF.